This T cell receptor (beta chain) was captured in a study of blood T cell dynamics during melanoma immunotherapy. Across the study: Standard first-line treatment here was pembrolizumab or nivolumab plus ipilimumab in metastatic melanoma.

Noted time point: pre-treatment baseline. Patients with prior systemic cancer treatment, concomitant immunosuppressants, or other active malignancies were excluded. Measured with immunoSEQ multiplex PCR; TCRdb has only the in-frame clones, and not every one. The data hold approximately 15,000 clones, with around 83% observed a single time. The germline V gene has CDR1 SGHAT and CDR2 FQNNGV. V gave up 1 base and J gave up 0 bases, with 9 bases separating them. The CDR3 is made up of 15 amino acids. Sequenced material: blood, taken from a patient treated with checkpoint blockade. The TCR sequence derives from a human donor with melanoma. V usage is TRBV11-2 and J usage is TRBJ1-1; TRBD1 is a possible D gene (5 bases). In nucleotides, the CDR3 is TGTGCCAGCAGCTTAGCCAGGGAAATGAACACTGAAGCTTTCTTT. Its translation: CASSLAREMNTEAFF.